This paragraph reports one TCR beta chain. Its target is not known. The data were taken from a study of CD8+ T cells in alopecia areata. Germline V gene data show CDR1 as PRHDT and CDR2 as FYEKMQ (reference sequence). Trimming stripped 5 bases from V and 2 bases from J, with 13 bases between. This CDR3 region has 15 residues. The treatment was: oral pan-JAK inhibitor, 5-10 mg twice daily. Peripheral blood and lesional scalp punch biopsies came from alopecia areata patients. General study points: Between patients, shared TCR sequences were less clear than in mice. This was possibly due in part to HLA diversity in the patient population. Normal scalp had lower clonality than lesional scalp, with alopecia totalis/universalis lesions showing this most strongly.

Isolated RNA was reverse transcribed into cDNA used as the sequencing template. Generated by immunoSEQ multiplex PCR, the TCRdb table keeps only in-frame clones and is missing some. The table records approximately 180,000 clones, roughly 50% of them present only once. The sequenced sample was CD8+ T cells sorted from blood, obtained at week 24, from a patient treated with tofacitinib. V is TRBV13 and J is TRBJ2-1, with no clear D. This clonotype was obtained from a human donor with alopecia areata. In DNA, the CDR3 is TGTGCCAGCAGCGAGATGTCCTCAACCTACAATGAGCAGTTCTTC. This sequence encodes CASSEMSSTYNEQFF.